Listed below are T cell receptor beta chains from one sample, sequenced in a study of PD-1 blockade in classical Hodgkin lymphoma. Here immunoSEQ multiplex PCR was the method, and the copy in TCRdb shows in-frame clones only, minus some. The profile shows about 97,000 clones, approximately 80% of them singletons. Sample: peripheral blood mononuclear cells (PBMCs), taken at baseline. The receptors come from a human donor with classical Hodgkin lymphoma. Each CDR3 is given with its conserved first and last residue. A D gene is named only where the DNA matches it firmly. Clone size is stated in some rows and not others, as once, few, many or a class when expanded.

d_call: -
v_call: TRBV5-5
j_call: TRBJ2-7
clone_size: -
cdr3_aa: CASRGGSGTYEQYF
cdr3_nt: TGTGCCAGCAGAGGGGGTAGCGGTACCTACGAGCAGTACTTC

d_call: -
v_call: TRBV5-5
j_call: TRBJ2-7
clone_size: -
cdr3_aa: CASSLVSGEQYF
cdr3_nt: TGTGCCAGCAGCTTGGTTAGTGGAGAGCAGTACTTC

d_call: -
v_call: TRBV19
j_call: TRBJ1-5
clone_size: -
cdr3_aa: CASSPQSQPQHF
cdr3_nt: TGTGCCAGTAGCCCACAGTCGCAGCCCCAGCATTTT

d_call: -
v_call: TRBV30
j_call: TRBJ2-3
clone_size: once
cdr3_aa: CAWSPGGTDTQYF
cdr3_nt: TGTGCCTGGAGCCCGGGGGGCACAGATACGCAGTATTTT

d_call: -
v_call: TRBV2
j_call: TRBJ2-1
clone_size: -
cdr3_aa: CASSENRNPYNEQFF
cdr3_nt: TGTGCCAGCAGTGAAAACCGGAACCCATACAATGAGCAGTTCTTC

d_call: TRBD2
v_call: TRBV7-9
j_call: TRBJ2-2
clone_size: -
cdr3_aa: CASSEPGLAGNTGELFF
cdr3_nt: TGTGCCAGCAGCGAACCAGGACTAGCGGGGAACACCGGGGAGCTGTTTTTT

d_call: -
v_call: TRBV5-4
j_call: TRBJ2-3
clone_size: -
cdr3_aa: CASSLSNTGDTQYF
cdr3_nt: TGTGCCAGCAGCTTGAGCAATACAGGGGATACGCAGTATTTT

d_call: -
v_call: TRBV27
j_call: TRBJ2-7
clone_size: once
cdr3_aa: CASSFRATYEQYF
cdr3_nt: TGTGCCAGCAGTTTCCGGGCCACCTACGAGCAGTACTTC

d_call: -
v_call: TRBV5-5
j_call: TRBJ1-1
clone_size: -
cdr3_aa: CASSTGWITEAFF
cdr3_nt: TGTGCCAGCAGTACCGGGTGGATCACTGAAGCTTTCTTT

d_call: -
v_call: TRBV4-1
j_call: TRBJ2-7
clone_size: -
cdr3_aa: CASSQPGTGSSYEQYF
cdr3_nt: TGCGCCAGCAGCCAGCCCGGGACGGGAAGCTCCTACGAGCAGTACTTC

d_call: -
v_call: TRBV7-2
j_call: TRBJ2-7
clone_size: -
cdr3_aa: CASSLEWVREQYF
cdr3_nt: TGTGCCAGCAGCTTAGAGTGGGTACGCGAGCAGTACTTC

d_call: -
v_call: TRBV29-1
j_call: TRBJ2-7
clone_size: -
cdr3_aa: CSVGPPGRAYEQYF
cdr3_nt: TGCAGCGTTGGCCCTCCGGGCAGGGCGTACGAGCAGTACTTC

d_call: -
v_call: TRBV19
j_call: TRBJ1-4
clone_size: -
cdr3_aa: CASSTRGRGGEKLFF
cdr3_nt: TGTGCCAGTAGTACCCGCGGGCGGGGAGGAGAAAAACTGTTTTTT

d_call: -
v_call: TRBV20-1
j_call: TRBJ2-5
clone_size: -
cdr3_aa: CSALQVETQYF
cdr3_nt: TGCAGTGCTTTACAGGTGGAGACCCAGTACTTC

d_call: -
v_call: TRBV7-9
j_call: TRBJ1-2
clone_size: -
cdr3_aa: CASSLEDRHNYGYTF
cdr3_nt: TGTGCCAGCAGCTTGGAAGACCGGCATAACTATGGCTACACCTTC

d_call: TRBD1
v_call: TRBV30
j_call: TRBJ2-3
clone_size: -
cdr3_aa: CAWSVRTGGTDTQYF
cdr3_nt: TGTGCCTGGAGTGTACGGACAGGTGGGACAGATACGCAGTATTTT

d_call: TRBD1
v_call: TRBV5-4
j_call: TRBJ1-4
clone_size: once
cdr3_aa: CASSFDRQGEKLFF
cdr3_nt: TGTGCCAGCAGCTTTGACCGACAGGGTGAAAAACTGTTTTTT

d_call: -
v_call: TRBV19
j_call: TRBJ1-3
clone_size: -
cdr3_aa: CASSIALAGNTIYF
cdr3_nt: TGTGCCAGTAGTATAGCATTGGCCGGAAACACCATATATTTT

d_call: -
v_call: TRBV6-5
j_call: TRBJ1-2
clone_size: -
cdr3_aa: CASSSERINGYTF
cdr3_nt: TGTGCCAGCAGTTCCGAGCGTATAAATGGCTACACCTTC

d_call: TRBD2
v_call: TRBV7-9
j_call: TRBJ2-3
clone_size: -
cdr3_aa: CASSISGTSGRRDTQYF
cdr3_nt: TGTGCCAGCAGCATTTCCGGGACTAGCGGGAGGAGAGATACGCAGTATTTT

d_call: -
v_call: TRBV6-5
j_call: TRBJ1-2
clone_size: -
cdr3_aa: CASSYSRQMFDGYTF
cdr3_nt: TGTGCCAGCAGTTACTCGCGACAGATGTTTGATGGCTACACCTTC

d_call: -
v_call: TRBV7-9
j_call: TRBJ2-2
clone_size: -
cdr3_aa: CASSPWTPNTGELFF
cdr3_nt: TGTGCCAGCAGCCCCTGGACACCAAACACCGGGGAGCTGTTTTTT

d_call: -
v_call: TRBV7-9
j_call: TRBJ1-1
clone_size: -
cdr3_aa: CASSRDPNTEAFF
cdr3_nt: TGTGCCAGCAGCCGGGACCCGAACACTGAAGCTTTCTTT

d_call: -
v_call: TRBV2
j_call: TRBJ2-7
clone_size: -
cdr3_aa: CASSAHEQYF
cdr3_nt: TGTGCCAGCAGTGCGCACGAGCAGTACTTC

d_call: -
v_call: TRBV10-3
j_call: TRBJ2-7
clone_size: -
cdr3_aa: CAISSQGHEQYF
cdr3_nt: TGTGCCATCAGCTCACAGGGTCACGAGCAGTACTTC

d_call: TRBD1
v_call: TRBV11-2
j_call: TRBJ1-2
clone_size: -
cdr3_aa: CASSPSSYPGQHYGYTF
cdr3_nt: TGTGCCAGCAGCCCTAGTAGTTATCCGGGACAGCACTATGGCTACACCTTC

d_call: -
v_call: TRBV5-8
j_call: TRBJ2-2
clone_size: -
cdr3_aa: CASSLGLMNTGELFF
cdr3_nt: TGTGCCAGCAGCTTGGGTTTGATGAACACCGGGGAGCTGTTTTTT